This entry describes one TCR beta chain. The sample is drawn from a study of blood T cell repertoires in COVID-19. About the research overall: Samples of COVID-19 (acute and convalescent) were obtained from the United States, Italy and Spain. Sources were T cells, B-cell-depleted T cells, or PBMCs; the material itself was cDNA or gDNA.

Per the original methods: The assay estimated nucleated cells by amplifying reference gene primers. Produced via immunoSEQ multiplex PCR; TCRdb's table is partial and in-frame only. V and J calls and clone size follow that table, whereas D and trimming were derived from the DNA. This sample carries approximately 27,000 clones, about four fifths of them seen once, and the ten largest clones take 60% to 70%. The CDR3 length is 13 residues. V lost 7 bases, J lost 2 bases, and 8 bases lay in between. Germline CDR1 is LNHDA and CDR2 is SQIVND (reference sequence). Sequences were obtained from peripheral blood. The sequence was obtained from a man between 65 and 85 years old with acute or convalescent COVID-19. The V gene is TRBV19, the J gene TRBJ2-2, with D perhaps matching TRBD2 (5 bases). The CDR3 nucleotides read TGTGCCAGTATGGGGAGAAACACCGGGGAGCTGTTTTTT. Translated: CASMGRNTGELFF.